This T cell receptor beta chain appears in the sequencing data of a study of blood T cell repertoires in COVID-19. Study background: Samples representing acute and convalescent COVID-19 were sourced from the United States, Italy and Spain. The cDNA or gDNA used as material had been derived from T cells, B-cell-depleted T cells, or PBMCs.

Germline lookup yields CDR1 MNHEY and CDR2 SVGAGI. The CDR3 has 15 residues. J lost 8 bases, V lost 0 bases, and 4 bases had no gene match. In the authors' workflow: For nucleated cells, counts were estimated from reference gene primer amplification. Method: immunoSEQ multiplex PCR; TCRdb's copy keeps in-frame clones and lacks some. V and J calls and clone size are those listed in that table; D and trimming were worked out from the DNA. This table holds 200,000 to 250,000 clones, approximately 80% found once. This sequence was found in a woman aged 80 or over with active or convalescent COVID-19. The chain has TRBV6-5 and TRBJ2-1; TRBD1 matches 10 bases. The specimen sequenced was peripheral blood. This CDR3 reads CASSYSDRGRYEQFF. The CDR3 DNA reads as TGTGCCAGCAGTTACTCGGACAGGGGGAGGTATGAGCAGTTCTTC.